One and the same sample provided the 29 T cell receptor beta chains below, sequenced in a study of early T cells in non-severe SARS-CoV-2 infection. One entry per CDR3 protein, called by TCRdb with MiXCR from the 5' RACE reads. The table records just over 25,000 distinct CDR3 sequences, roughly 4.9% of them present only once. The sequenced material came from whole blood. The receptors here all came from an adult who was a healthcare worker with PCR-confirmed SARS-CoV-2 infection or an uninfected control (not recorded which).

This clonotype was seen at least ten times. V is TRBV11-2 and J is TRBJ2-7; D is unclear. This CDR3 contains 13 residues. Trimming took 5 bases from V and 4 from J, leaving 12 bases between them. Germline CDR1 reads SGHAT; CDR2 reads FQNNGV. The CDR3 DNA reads TGTGCCAGCAGCAAGGCCGGTGCGTACGAGCAGTACTTC. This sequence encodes CASSKAGAYEQYF.

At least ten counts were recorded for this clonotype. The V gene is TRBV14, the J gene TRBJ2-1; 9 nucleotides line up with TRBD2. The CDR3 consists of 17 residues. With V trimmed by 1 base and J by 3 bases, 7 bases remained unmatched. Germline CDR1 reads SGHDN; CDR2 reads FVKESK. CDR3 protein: CASSQGAGLAIYNEQFF. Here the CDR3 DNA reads TGTGCCAGCAGCCAAGGGGCGGGACTAGCCATCTACAATGAGCAGTTCTTC.

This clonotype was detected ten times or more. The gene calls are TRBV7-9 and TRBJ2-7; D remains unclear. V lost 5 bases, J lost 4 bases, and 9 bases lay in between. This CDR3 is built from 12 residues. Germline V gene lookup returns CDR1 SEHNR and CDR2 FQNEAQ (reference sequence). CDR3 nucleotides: TGTGCCAGCAGCGGCTCTTTGTACGAGCAGTACTTC. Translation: CASSGSLYEQYF.

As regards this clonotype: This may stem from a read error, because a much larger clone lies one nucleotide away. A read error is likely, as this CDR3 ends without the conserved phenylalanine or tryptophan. CDR3 sequence reads: CASTTGNYEQYY. In nucleotides, the CDR3 is TGTGCCAGCACTACAGGGAACTACGAGCAGTACTAC. The genes are TRBV2 and TRBJ2-7; D is perhaps TRBD1 (6 bases). Germline V gene sequence: CDR1 SNHLY, CDR2 FYNNEI. V lost 7 bases and J lost 3, with 10 bases in between. CDR3 length: 12 residues.

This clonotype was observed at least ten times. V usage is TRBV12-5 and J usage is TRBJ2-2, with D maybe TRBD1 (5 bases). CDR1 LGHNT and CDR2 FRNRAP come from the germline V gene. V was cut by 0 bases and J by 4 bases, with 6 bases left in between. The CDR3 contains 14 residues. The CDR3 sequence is CASGLVQGTGELFF. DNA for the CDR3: TGTGCTAGTGGTTTGGTCCAGGGCACCGGGGAGCTGTTTTTT.

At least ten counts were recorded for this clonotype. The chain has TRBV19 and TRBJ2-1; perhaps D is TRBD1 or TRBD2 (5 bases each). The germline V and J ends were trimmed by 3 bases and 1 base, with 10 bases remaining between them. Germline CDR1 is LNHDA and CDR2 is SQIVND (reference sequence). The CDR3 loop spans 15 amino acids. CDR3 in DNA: TGTGCCAGTAGTATCATGAGGGGTTCCTACAATGAGCAGTTCTTC. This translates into CASSIMRGSYNEQFF.

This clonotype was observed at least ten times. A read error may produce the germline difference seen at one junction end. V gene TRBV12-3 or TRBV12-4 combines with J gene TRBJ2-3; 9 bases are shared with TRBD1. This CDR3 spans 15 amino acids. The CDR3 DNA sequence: TGTGCCAGCAGTCCGGGACAGGGACTAACAGTTACGCAGTATTTT. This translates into CASSPGQGLTVTQYF.

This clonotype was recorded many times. The chain's CDR3 is CSSTTGINEQFF. CDR3 DNA: TGCAGCAGCACCACAGGTATCAATGAGCAGTTCTTC. The chain links TRBV29-1 to TRBJ2-1; D is perhaps TRBD1 (5 bases). The germline V gene has CDR1 SQVTM and CDR2 ANQGSEA. This CDR3 has 12 amino acids. The V end lost 8 bases, the J end lost 6 bases, and 14 bases lay between the germline ends.

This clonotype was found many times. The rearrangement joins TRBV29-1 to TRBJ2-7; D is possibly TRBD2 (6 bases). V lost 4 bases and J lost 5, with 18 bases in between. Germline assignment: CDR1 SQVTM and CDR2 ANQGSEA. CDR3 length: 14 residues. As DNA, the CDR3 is TGCAGCGTTGCCTTCGGGGGTCGGGGCAACGAGCAGTACTTC. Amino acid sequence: CSVAFGGRGNEQYF.

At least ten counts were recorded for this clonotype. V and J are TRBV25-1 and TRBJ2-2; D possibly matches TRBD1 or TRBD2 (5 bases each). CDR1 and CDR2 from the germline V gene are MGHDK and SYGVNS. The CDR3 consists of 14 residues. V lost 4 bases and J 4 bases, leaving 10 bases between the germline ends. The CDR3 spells CASSGGPATGELFF. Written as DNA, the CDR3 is TGTGCCAGCAGTGGGGGACCTGCCACCGGGGAGCTGTTTTTT.

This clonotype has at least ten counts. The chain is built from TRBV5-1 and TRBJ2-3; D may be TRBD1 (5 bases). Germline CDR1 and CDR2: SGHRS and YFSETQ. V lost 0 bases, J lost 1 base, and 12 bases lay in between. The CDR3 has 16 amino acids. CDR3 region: CASSLAVRAGTDTQYF. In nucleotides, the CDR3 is TGCGCCAGCAGCTTGGCGGTCAGGGCGGGCACAGATACGCAGTATTTT. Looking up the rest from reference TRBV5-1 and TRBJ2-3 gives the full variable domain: KAGVTQTPRYLIKTRGQQVTLSCSPISGHRSVSWYQQTPGQGLQFLFEYFSETQRNKGNFPGRFSGRQFSNSRSEMNVSTLELGDSALYLCASSLAVRAGTDTQYFGPGTRLTVL.

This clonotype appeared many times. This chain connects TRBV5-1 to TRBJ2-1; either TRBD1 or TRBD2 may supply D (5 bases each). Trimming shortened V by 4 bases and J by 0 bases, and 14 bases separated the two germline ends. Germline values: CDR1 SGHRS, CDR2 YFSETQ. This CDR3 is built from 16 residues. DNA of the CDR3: TGCGCCAGCAGCCGCCGGGACGCCAACTCCTACAATGAGCAGTTCTTC. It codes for CASSRRDANSYNEQFF. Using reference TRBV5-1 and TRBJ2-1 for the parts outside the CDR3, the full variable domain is KAGVTQTPRYLIKTRGQQVTLSCSPISGHRSVSWYQQTPGQGLQFLFEYFSETQRNKGNFPGRFSGRQFSNSRSEMNVSTLELGDSALYLCASSRRDANSYNEQFFGPGTRLTVL.

The DNA for the CDR3 is TGTGCCAGCAGTTACTCGGGAACCGGGGAGCTGTTTTTT. Translating it yields CASSYSGTGELFF. The genes are TRBV6-5 and TRBJ2-2; no clear D. CDR1 MNHEY and CDR2 SVGAGI come from the germline V gene. V gave up 0 bases and J gave up 5 bases, with 4 bases separating them. The CDR3 extends over 13 amino acids.

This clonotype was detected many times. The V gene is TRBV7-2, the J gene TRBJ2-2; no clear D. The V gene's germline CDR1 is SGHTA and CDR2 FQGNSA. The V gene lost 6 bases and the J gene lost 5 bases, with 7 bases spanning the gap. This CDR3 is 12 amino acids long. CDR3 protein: CASRGVTGELFF. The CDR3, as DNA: TGTGCCAGCAGGGGCGTGACCGGGGAGCTGTTTTTT.

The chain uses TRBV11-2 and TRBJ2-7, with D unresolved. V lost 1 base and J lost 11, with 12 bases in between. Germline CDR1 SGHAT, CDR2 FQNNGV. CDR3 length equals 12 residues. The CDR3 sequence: CASSLGSSTEYF. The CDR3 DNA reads TGTGCCAGCAGCTTAGGGTCTTCAACGGAGTACTTC.

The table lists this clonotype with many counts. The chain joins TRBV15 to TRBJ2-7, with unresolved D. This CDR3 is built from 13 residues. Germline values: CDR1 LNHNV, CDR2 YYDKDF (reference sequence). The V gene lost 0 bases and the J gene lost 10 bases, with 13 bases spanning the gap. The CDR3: CATSRDRAGDQYF. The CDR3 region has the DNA TGTGCCACCAGCAGAGATCGAGCAGGAGATCAGTACTTC.

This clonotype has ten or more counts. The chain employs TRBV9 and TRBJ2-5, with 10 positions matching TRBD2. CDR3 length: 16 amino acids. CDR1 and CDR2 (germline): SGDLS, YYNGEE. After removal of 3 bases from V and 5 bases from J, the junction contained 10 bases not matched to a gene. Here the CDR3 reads CASSGSVAGGRETQYF. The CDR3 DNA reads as TGTGCCAGCAGCGGATCTGTAGCGGGAGGTAGGGAGACCCAGTACTTC. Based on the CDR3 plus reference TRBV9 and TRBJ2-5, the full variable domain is DSGVTQTPKHLITATGQRVTLRCSPRSGDLSVYWYQQSLDQGLQFLIQYYNGEERAKGNILERFSAQQFPDLHSELNLSSLELGDSALYFCASSGSVAGGRETQYFGPGTRLLVL.

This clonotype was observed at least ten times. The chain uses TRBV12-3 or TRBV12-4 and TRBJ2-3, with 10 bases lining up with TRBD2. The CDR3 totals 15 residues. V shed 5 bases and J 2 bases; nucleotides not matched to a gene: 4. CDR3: CASSLLAGVTDTQYF. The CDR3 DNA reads TGTGCCAGCAGTCTCCTAGCGGGAGTCACAGATACGCAGTATTTT.

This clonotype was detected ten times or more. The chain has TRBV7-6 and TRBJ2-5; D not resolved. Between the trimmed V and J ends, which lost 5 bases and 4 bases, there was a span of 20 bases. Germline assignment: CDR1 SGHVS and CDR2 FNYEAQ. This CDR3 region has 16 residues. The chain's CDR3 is CASSTRWGNSGETQYF. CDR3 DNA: TGTGCCAGCAGCACCCGGTGGGGAAACTCGGGAGAGACCCAGTACTTC.

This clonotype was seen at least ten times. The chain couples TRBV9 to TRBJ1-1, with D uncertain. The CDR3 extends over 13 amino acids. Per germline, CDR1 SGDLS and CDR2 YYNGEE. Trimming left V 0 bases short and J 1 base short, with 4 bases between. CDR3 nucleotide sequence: TGTGCCAGCAGCGTAGCCAGGAACACTGAAGCTTTCTTT. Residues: CASSVARNTEAFF.

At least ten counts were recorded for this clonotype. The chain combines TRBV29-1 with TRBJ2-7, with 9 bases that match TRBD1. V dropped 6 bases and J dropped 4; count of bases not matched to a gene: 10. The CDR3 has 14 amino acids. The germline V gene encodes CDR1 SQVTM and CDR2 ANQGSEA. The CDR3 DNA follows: TGCAGCGTCTCTACATCGGGACAGGGATACGAGCAGTACTTC. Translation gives CSVSTSGQGYEQYF.

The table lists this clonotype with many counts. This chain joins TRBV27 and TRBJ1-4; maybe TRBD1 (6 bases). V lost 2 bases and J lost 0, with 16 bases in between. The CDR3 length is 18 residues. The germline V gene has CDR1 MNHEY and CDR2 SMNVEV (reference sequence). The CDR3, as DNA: TGTGCCAGCAGTTTAAGGCGCAGGGGCGCTGCAACTAATGAAAAACTGTTTTTT. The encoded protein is CASSLRRRGAATNEKLFF.

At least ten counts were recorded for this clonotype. The CDR3: CASSLQGSQPQHF. DNA for the CDR3: TGTGCCAGCAGCCTACAGGGTAGTCAGCCCCAGCATTTT. J is TRBJ1-5 and V is TRBV7-9; TRBD1 is a possible D gene (6 bases). The CDR3 is 13 residues long. Germline CDR1 reads SEHNR; CDR2 reads FQNEAQ (reference sequence). V shed 5 bases and J shed 6 bases, with 11 bases lying between them.

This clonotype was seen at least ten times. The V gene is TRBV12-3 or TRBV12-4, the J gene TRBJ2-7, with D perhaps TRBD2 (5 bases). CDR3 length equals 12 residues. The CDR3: CATAASLYEQYF. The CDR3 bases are TGTGCTACAGCGGCCTCATTGTACGAGCAGTACTTC.

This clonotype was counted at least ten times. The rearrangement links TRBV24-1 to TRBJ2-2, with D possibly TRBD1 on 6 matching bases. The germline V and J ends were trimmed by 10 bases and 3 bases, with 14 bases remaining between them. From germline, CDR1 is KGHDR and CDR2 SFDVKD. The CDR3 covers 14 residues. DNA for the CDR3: TGTGCCACACGTCTCAAGGGGGACACCGGGGAGCTGTTTTTT. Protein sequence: CATRLKGDTGELFF.

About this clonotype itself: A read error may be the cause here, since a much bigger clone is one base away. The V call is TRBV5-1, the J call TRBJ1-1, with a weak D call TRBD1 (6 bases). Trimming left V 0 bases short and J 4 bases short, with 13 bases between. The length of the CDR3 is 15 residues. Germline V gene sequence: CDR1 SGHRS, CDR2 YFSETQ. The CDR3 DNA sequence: TGCGCCAGCAGCTTGGCCGGAGGACAGAGCACTGAAGCTTTCTTT. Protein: CASSLAGGQSTEAFF. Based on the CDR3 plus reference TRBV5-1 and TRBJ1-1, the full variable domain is KAGVTQTPRYLIKTRGQQVTLSCSPISGHRSVSWYQQTPGQGLQFLFEYFSETQRNKGNFPGRFSGRQFSNSRSEMNVSTLELGDSALYLCASSLAGGQSTEAFFGQGTRLTVV.

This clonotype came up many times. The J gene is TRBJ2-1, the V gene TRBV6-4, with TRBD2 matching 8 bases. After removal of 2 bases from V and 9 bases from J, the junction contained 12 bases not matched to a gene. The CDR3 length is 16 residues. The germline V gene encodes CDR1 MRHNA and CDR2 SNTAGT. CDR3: CASSDAAGGPFGEQFF. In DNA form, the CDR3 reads TGTGCCAGCAGTGACGCGGCGGGAGGCCCCTTTGGTGAGCAGTTCTTC.

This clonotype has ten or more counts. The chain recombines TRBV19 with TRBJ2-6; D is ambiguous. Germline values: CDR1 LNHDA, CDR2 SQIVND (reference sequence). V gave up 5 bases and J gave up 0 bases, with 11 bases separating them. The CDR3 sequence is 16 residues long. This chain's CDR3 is CASSVNHPSGANVLTF. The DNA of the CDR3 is TGTGCCAGTAGTGTAAACCACCCCTCTGGGGCCAACGTCCTGACTTTC.

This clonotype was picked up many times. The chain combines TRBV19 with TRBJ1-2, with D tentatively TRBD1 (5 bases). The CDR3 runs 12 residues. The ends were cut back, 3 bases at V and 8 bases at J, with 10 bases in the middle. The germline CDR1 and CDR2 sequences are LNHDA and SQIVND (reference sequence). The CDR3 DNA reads TGTGCCAGTAGTATCGGGGCGCCCGGCTACACCTTC. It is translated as CASSIGAPGYTF. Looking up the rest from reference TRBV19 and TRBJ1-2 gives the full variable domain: DGGITQSPKYLFRKEGQNVTLSCEQNLNHDAMYWYRQDPGQGLRLIYYSQIVNDFQKGDIAEGYSVSREKKESFPLTVTSAQKNPTAFYLCASSIGAPGYTFGSGTRLTVV.